This passage covers 15 T cell receptor beta chains from one sample sequenced in a study of blood T cell repertoires in COVID-19. Libraries were prepared by immunoSEQ multiplex PCR; TCRdb keeps only in-frame clonotypes and omits some of them. The data show around 310,000 clones, around nine tenths seen once. The sample was peripheral blood. The source is a woman between 50 and 59 years old with active or convalescent COVID-19.

This rearrangement joins TRBV18 to TRBJ2-7; weak D call: TRBD1 (6 bases). Germline V CDR1 and CDR2: KGHSH, LQKENI. The CDR3 extends over 14 amino acids. V gave up 3 bases and J gave up 0 bases, with 9 bases separating them. CDR3 coding DNA: TGTGCCAGCTCACCGGGACAAACCTCCTACGAGCAGTACTTC. Protein sequence: CASSPGQTSYEQYF.

The chain joins TRBV11-3 to TRBJ2-7; 8 nucleotides match TRBD1. Germline CDR1 SGHNT, CDR2 YENEEA. The CDR3 length is 14 residues. V gave up 5 bases and J gave up 4 bases; unmatched junction bases: 7. The CDR3 protein is CASSQGTGPYEQYF. The CDR3 nucleotides are TGTGCCAGCAGCCAGGGGACAGGTCCATACGAGCAGTACTTC. Full variable domain (outside the CDR3, taken from reference TRBV11-3 and TRBJ2-7): EAGVVQSPRYKIIEKKQPVAFWCNPISGHNTLYWYLQNLGQGPELLIRYENEEAVDDSQLPKDRFSAERLKGVDSTLKIQPAELGDSAVYLCASSQGTGPYEQYFGPGTRLTVT.

The chain carries TRBV28 and TRBJ2-1; TRBD2 matches 9 bases. Trimming at V came to 3 bases and at J to 2 bases, leaving 2 bases not matched to a gene. Germline values: CDR1 MDHEN, CDR2 SYDVKM. The CDR3 spans 15 residues. The CDR3 region is CASSFSGSTYNEQFF. DNA of the CDR3: TGTGCCAGCAGTTTTAGCGGGAGTACCTACAATGAGCAGTTCTTC.

The rearrangement links TRBV12-3 or TRBV12-4 to TRBJ1-2, with unresolved D. With 5 bases removed from V and 1 base from J, the gap between germline ends came to 5 bases. The CDR3 contains 12 residues. CDR3 sequence (DNA): TGTGCCAGCAGTAGAGTTAACTATGGCTACACCTTC. It codes for CASSRVNYGYTF.

This chain joins TRBV4-3 and TRBJ2-1, with 10 bases matching TRBD2. The CDR3 consists of 18 residues. Trimming at V came to 1 base and at J to 5 bases, leaving 11 bases not matched to a gene. Germline loops: CDR1 LGHNA, CDR2 YSLEER. The CDR3: CASSQVLLAGDQDNEQFF. The DNA for the CDR3 is TGCGCCAGCAGCCAAGTTCTCCTAGCGGGAGACCAAGACAATGAGCAGTTCTTC.

The gene calls are TRBV13 and TRBJ2-3, with TRBD2 matching over 9 bases. The CDR3 consists of 16 residues. V lost 4 bases to trimming and J lost 2 bases; unmatched junction nucleotides: 7. CDR1 PRHDT and CDR2 FYEKMQ come from the germline V gene (reference sequence). CDR3: CASSSRAGGTTDTQYF. CDR3 DNA sequence: TGTGCCAGCAGCTCGAGAGCGGGAGGCACCACAGATACGCAGTATTTT.

Concerning this clone itself: A junction boundary mismatches the germline segment, possibly from a read error. The chain recombines TRBV7-7 with TRBJ1-5, with D perhaps matching TRBD1 (5 bases). Germline CDR1 and CDR2: SSHAT and FNYEAQ (reference sequence). CDR3 length: 18 residues. As DNA, the CDR3 is TGTGCTAGCAGCGTTAAACCCCAGGGTCTCAGGAGCAATCAGCCCCAGCATTTT. Protein: CASSVKPQGLRSNQPQHF.

The rearrangement links TRBV7-2 to TRBJ1-2; D unclear. Germline CDR1 is SGHTA and CDR2 is FQGNSA. The V and J ends lost 5 bases and 1 base respectively, with 11 bases between them. The CDR3 contains 14 residues. The CDR3 here is CASSAMRDNYGYTF. The CDR3 nucleotides are TGTGCCAGCAGCGCCATGAGGGATAACTATGGCTACACCTTC.

The chain is built from TRBV7-2 and TRBJ2-1; D remains unclear. Germline V gene data show CDR1 as SGHTA and CDR2 as FQGNSA. The CDR3 runs 13 residues. Trimming took 1 base from V and 4 from J, leaving 5 bases between them. CDR3 amino acids: CASSLGLYNEQFF. As DNA, the CDR3 is TGTGCCAGCAGCTTAGGACTTTACAATGAGCAGTTCTTC.

This chain connects TRBV5-1 to TRBJ2-3; D ambiguous. CDR1 SGHRS and CDR2 YFSETQ come from the germline V gene. The germline V and J ends were trimmed by 0 bases and 2 bases, with 16 bases remaining between them. The CDR3 is 17 residues long. For the CDR3, the DNA is TGCGCCAGCAGCTTGGGAGACGCGGCCCAGTCCACAGATACGCAGTATTTT. Its translation is CASSLGDAAQSTDTQYF.

The V gene is TRBV18, the J gene TRBJ1-1; D possibly corresponds to TRBD1 (5 bases). The CDR3 has 15 residues. Germline CDR1 KGHSH, CDR2 LQKENI. Trimming pared 1 base from V and 5 bases from J, leaving 14 bases between. The CDR3 region is CASSPLGLGETEAFF. The CDR3 nucleotides read TGTGCCAGCTCACCACTCGGATTAGGGGAAACTGAAGCTTTCTTT.

V gene TRBV10-3 combines with J gene TRBJ2-7, with D perhaps TRBD2 (5 bases). Deletions cut 5 bases from V and 6 bases from J, with 17 bases between. Germline V gene sequence: CDR1 ENHRY, CDR2 SYGVKD. CDR3 length: 14 residues. The CDR3 reads CAISTSNLILEQYF. The CDR3 nucleotides are TGTGCCATCAGTACTAGTAACCTAATTCTCGAGCAGTACTTC.

This clone appeared once. This chain uses TRBV6-2 or TRBV6-3 with TRBJ1-1; possible D gene TRBD1, 5 bases. The CDR3 totals 18 residues. Germline V gene sequence: CDR1 MNHEY, CDR2 SVGEGT. V lost 2 bases and J 3 bases, leaving 22 bases between the germline ends. As DNA, the CDR3 is TGTGCCAGCAGTTACCAGACAGCTGGCCTTGGGGCAGACACTGAAGCTTTCTTT. Residues: CASSYQTAGLGADTEAFF.

The J gene is TRBJ1-3, the V gene TRBV7-9; a possible D gene is TRBD1 (6 bases). This CDR3 region has 13 residues. Per germline, CDR1 SEHNR and CDR2 FQNEAQ (reference sequence). The germline V and J ends were trimmed by 4 bases and 3 bases, with 7 bases remaining between them. Here the CDR3 DNA reads TGTGCCAGCAGCTACAGGGTTGGAAACACCATATATTTT. Translated: CASSYRVGNTIYF.

V usage is TRBV20-1 and J usage is TRBJ1-5; 7 bases are a match to TRBD1. CDR1 is DFQATT and CDR2 is SNEGSKA in the germline V gene (reference sequence). The CDR3 length is 15 residues. Germline trimming cut 3 bases from V and 5 bases from J; bases unmatched to any gene: 10. The CDR3 DNA is TGCAGTGCTAGTCTAAACTTTCAGGGGGATCAGCCCCAGCATTTT. This encodes CSASLNFQGDQPQHF.